The next 16 T cell receptor beta chains were all read from a single sample in a study of shared clonotypes between healthy human individuals (dated by TCRdb to 2018 to 2021). The library was obtained by the immunoSEQ multiplex PCR assay. TCRdb carries this immuneACCESS record with in-frame sequences only. Its versions omit some clonotypes, under half of them owing to an unresolved V gene in the studies checked, with the rest unexplained. This sample has around 620,000 clones in its table, and roughly 96% of those were observed once. The top ten hold over 0.1% of the sample. CD8 naive samples were CD45RO-negative cells positively selected for CCR7, giving a CD45RA+CCR7+ population that excluded TemRA cells. Sequencing was carried out using naive CD8+ T cells sorted from blood. The sample's cell subset or site label, in plain terms: CD45RA+CCR7+. These receptors came from a woman aged 25 to 39 in good health.

In DNA form, the CDR3 reads TGTGCCAGCAGTTACTCGGGACCAGGGATCAATGAGCAGTTCTTC. Its protein is CASSYSGPGINEQFF. The gene calls are TRBV6-6 and TRBJ2-1; tentatively, D is TRBD1 or TRBD2 (5 bases each). Germline V gene data show CDR1 as MNHNY and CDR2 as SVGAGI (reference sequence). V dropped 0 bases and J dropped 6 bases, with 12 bases sitting between them. The CDR3 length is 15 residues.

The chain employs TRBV27 and TRBJ2-7; maybe TRBD1 (6 bases). Germline CDR1 MNHEY, CDR2 SMNVEV (reference sequence). The V end lost 4 bases, the J end lost 3 bases, and 13 bases lay between the germline ends. This CDR3 contains 14 residues. This CDR3 is CASSSNRDRYEQYF. The CDR3 DNA reads as TGTGCCAGCAGTTCCAACAGGGATCGCTACGAGCAGTACTTC.

This rearrangement joins TRBV11-2 to TRBJ1-1, with a tentative D call TRBD1 (5 bases). Per the germline V gene, CDR1 is SGHAT and CDR2 is FQNNGV. V lost 6 bases, J lost 3 bases, and 14 bases lay in between. The CDR3 runs 14 residues. In DNA, the CDR3 is TGTGCCAGCAGTCCAGCGGGCAGGGACACTGAAGCTTTCTTT. Protein product: CASSPAGRDTEAFF. Together with reference TRBV11-2 and TRBJ1-1, the CDR3 gives the full variable domain: EAGVAQSPRYKIIEKRQSVAFWCNPISGHATLYWYQQILGQGPKLLIQFQNNGVVDDSQLPKDRFSAERLKGVDSTLKIQPAKLEDSAVYLCASSPAGRDTEAFFGQGTRLTVV.

The chain is built from TRBV5-5 and TRBJ2-7; TRBD1 aligns across 8 bases. V shed 4 bases, J shed 4 bases, and the junction held 10 bases outside the gene matches. Germline CDR1 SGHKS, CDR2 YYEKEE (reference sequence). CDR3 size: 15 residues. The CDR3 loop is CASSTDRVKVYEQYF. CDR3 in DNA: TGTGCCAGCAGCACGGACAGGGTCAAAGTTTACGAGCAGTACTTC.

The rearrangement uses TRBV6-5 and TRBJ2-5; D is unresolved. There are 12 residues in the CDR3. The germline V gene encodes CDR1 MNHEY and CDR2 SVGAGI. V lost 9 bases and J lost 3, with 11 bases in between. The CDR3 is CASIDGEETQYF. DNA for the CDR3: TGTGCCAGTATCGACGGAGAAGAGACCCAGTACTTC.

This clone was recorded once. The CDR3 reads CASSLVGATYEQYF. The CDR3 DNA is TGTGCCAGCAGTTTAGTGGGGGCCACCTACGAGCAGTACTTC. The rearrangement joins TRBV27 to TRBJ2-7; TRBD1 is a possible D gene (6 bases). CDR1 and CDR2 from the germline V gene are MNHEY and SMNVEV (reference sequence). The CDR3 contains 14 residues. V dropped 2 bases and J dropped 2 bases, with 10 bases sitting between them.

In nucleotides, the CDR3 is TGTGCCAGCTGCCATCCCGGGACAGGGGTAAATGAGCAGTTCTTC. This sequence encodes CASCHPGTGVNEQFF. The chain couples TRBV2 to TRBJ2-1; 10 positions match TRBD1. Germline V CDR1 and CDR2: SNHLY, FYNNEI. The CDR3 is 15 residues long. The trim removed 8 bases at V and 7 bases at J, leaving 11 bases unmatched.

This clone is a singleton in its sample. The V gene is TRBV4-1, the J gene TRBJ2-1; 8 bases match TRBD1. The CDR3 is 16 amino acids. Germline V gene sequence: CDR1 MGHRA, CDR2 YSYEKL. V gave up 2 bases and J gave up 4 bases; unmatched junction bases: 7. CDR3 in DNA: TGCGCCAGCAGCCAAAGCAAGGACAGGGTTTACAATGAGCAGTTCTTC. It codes for CASSQSKDRVYNEQFF.

As to this clone: The sample holds other DNA sequences that translate to the same CDR3. The chain carries TRBV27 and TRBJ2-3; D is uncertain. The germline CDR1 and CDR2 sequences are MNHEY and SMNVEV (reference sequence). CDR3 size: 13 residues. With 5 bases removed from V and 1 base from J, the gap between germline ends came to 7 bases. The CDR3 loop is CASSLPGTDTQYF. The CDR3 nucleotides read TGTGCCAGCAGTCTCCCCGGCACAGATACGCAGTATTTT.

This chain links TRBV4-1 with TRBJ1-1, with D perhaps matching TRBD1 (6 bases). This CDR3 comprises 15 residues. CDR1 and CDR2 (germline): MGHRA, YSYEKL. Trimming stripped 0 bases from V and 4 bases from J, with 12 bases between. Here the CDR3 reads CASSQDDQGITEAFF. CDR3 nucleotide sequence: TGCGCCAGCAGCCAAGATGACCAGGGGATCACTGAAGCTTTCTTT.

This chain uses TRBV7-7 with TRBJ1-5; 11 nucleotides match TRBD1. Per the germline V gene, CDR1 is SSHAT and CDR2 is FNYEAQ (reference sequence). This CDR3 spans 15 amino acids. With V trimmed by 3 bases and J by 6 bases, 4 bases remained unmatched. The CDR3: CASSLPGTGGQPQHF. The CDR3 nucleotides are TGTGCCAGCAGCTTGCCCGGGACAGGGGGTCAGCCCCAGCATTTT.

This sequence joins TRBV28 and TRBJ2-1, with D unresolved. The CDR3 extends over 15 amino acids. V was cut by 1 base and J by 7 bases, with 14 bases left in between. CDR1 and CDR2 (germline): MDHEN, SYDVKM. The chain's CDR3 is CASSLSVGEFNEQFF. In DNA form, the CDR3 reads TGTGCCAGCAGTTTATCCGTTGGAGAGTTTAATGAGCAGTTCTTC. Using reference TRBV28 and TRBJ2-1 for the parts outside the CDR3, the full variable domain is DVKVTQSSRYLVKRTGEKVFLECVQDMDHENMFWYRQDPGLGLRLIYFSYDVKMKEKGDIPEGYSVSREKKERFSLILESASTNQTSMYLCASSLSVGEFNEQFFGPGTRLTVL.

The chain links TRBV27 to TRBJ2-7; 10 bases are shared with TRBD1. The V gene's germline CDR1 is MNHEY and CDR2 SMNVEV (reference sequence). CDR3 length equals 16 residues. Trimming removed 6 bases from V and 5 bases from J; junction bases left unmatched: 13. This CDR3 reads CASRARAGTGVNEQYF. The CDR3 nucleotides read TGTGCCAGCAGAGCAAGAGCCGGGACAGGGGTTAACGAGCAGTACTTC.

This chain uses TRBV7-9 with TRBJ1-2, with TRBD1 matching over 9 bases. Germline assignment: CDR1 SEHNR and CDR2 FQNEAQ (reference sequence). This CDR3 spans 17 amino acids. With V trimmed by 11 bases and J by 8 bases, 24 bases remained unmatched. The CDR3 protein is CAAEIGDRAGLSGGYTF. The CDR3 coding sequence is TGTGCCGCCGAAATAGGGGACAGGGCCGGCCTATCAGGCGGCTACACCTTC. Full variable domain (rest looked up from reference TRBV7-9 and TRBJ1-2): DTGVSQNPRHKITKRGQNVTFRCDPISEHNRLYWYRQTLGQGPEFLTYFQNEAQLEKSRLLSDRFSAERPKGSFSTLEIQRTEQGDSAMYLCAAEIGDRAGLSGGYTFGSGTRLTVV.

This chain uses TRBV5-6 with TRBJ2-2; unclear D gene. Looked up from germline, CDR1 is SGHDT and CDR2 is YYEEEE. Trimming shortened V by 0 bases and J by 3 bases, and 3 bases separated the two germline ends. The CDR3 is made up of 13 amino acids. The CDR3 DNA sequence: TGTGCCAGCAGCTTGGAGGACACCGGGGAGCTGTTTTTT. Translation gives CASSLEDTGELFF.

V and J are TRBV13 and TRBJ2-3; the D is unclear. CDR1 and CDR2 (germline): PRHDT, FYEKMQ (reference sequence). Trimming stripped 1 base from V and 8 bases from J, with 10 bases between. The CDR3 consists of 13 residues. This CDR3 is CASSLVAFPTQYF. CDR3 DNA sequence: TGTGCCAGCAGCTTAGTTGCCTTCCCTACGCAGTATTTT.